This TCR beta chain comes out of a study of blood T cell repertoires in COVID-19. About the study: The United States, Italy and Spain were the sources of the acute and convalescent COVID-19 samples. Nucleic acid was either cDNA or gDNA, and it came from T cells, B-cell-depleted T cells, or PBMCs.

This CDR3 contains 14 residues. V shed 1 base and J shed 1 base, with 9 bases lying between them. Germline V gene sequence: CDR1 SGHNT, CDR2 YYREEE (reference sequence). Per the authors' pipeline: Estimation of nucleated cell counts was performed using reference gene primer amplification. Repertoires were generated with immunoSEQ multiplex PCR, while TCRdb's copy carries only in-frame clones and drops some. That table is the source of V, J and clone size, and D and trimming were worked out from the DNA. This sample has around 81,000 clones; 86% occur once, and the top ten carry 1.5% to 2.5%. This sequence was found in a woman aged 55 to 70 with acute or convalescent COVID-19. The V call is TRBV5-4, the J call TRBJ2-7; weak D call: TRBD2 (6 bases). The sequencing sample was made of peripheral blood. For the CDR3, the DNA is TGTGCCAGCAGCTTGCGGGAGAGGTCCTACGAGCAGTACTTC. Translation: CASSLRERSYEQYF. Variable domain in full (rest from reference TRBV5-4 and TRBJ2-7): ETGVTQSPTHLIKTRGQQVTLRCSSQSGHNTVSWYQQALGQGPQFIFQYYREEENGRGNFPPRFSGLQFPNYSSELNVNALELDDSALYLCASSLRERSYEQYFGPGTRLTVT.